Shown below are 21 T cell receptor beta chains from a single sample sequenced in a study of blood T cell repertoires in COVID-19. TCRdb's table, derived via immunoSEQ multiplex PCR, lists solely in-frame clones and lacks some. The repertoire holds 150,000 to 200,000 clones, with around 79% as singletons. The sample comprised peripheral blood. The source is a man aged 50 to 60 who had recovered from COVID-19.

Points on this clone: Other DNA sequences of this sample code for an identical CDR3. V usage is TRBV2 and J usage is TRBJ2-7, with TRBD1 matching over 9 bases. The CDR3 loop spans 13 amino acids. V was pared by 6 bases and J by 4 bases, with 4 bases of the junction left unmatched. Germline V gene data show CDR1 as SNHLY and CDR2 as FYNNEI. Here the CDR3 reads CASSGGQGYEQYF. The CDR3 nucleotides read TGTGCCAGCAGCGGAGGACAGGGGTACGAGCAGTACTTC.

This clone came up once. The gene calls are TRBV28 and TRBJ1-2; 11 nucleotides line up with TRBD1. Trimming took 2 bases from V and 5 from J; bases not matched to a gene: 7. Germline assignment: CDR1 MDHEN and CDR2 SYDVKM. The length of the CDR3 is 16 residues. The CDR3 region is CASSLGGTGGMYGYTF. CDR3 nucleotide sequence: TGTGCCAGCAGTTTAGGCGGGACAGGGGGTATGTATGGCTACACCTTC.

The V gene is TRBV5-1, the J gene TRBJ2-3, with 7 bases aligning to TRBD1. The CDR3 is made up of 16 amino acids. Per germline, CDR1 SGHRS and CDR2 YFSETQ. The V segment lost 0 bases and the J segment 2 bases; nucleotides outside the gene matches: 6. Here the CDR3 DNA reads TGCGCCAGCAGCTTGGCCGGGCAGGGGGTCACAGATACGCAGTATTTT. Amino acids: CASSLAGQGVTDTQYF.

DNA for the CDR3: TGTGCCAGCAGCTTATATAGTGAGGCAGGGGATATAGGTGGCTACACCTTC. Translating it yields CASSLYSEAGDIGGYTF. The chain links TRBV11-2 to TRBJ1-2; maybe TRBD1 (6 bases). Trimming cost V 2 bases and J 7 bases, with 23 bases left between them. The CDR3 extends over 17 amino acids. The germline CDR1 and CDR2 sequences are SGHAT and FQNNGV.

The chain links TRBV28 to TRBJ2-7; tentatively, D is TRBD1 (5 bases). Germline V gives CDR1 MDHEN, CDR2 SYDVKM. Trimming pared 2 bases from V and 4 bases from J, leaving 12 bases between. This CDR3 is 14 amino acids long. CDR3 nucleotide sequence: TGTGCCAGCAGTTTAAATAGGGGCAGTTACGAGCAGTACTTC. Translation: CASSLNRGSYEQYF. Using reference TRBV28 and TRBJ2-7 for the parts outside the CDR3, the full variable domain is DVKVTQSSRYLVKRTGEKVFLECVQDMDHENMFWYRQDPGLGLRLIYFSYDVKMKEKGDIPEGYSVSREKKERFSLILESASTNQTSMYLCASSLNRGSYEQYFGPGTRLTVT.

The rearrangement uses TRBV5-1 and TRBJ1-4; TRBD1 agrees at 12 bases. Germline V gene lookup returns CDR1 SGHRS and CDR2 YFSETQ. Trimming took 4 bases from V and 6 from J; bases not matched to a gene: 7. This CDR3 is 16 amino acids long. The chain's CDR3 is CASSQGTGGAYEKLFF. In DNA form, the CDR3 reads TGCGCCAGCAGCCAAGGGACAGGGGGCGCGTATGAAAAACTGTTTTTT.

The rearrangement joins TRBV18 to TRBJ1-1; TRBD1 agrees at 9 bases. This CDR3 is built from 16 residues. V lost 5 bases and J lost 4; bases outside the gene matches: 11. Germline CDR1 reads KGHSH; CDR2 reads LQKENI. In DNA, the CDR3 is TGTGCCAGCTCATCCCGGGACAGGGTGGCGAGCACTGAAGCTTTCTTT. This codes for CASSSRDRVASTEAFF.

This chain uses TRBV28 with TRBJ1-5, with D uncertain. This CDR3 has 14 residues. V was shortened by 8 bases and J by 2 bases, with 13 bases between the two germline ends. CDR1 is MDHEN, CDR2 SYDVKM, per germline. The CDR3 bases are TGTGCCAGCGTCCTTGAGGCTCGCAATCAGCCCCAGCATTTT. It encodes CASVLEARNQPQHF.

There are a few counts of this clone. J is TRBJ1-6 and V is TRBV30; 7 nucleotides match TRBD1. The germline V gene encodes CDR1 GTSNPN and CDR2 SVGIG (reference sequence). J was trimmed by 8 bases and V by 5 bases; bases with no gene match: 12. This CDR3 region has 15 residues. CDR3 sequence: CAWRQGGQYDSPLHF. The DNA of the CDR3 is TGTGCCTGGCGACAGGGTGGTCAGTATGATTCACCCCTCCACTTT.

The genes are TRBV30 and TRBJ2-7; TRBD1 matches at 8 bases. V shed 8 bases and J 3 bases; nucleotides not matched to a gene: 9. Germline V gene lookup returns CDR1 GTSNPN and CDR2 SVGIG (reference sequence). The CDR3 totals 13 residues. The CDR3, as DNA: TGTGCCCAAGCAGGGGGCGATGGCTACGAGCAGTACTTC. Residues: CAQAGGDGYEQYF.

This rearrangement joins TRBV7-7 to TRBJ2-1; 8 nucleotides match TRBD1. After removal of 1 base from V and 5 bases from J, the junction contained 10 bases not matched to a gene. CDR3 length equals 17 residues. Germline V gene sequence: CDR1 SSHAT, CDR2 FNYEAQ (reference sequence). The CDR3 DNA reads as TGTGCCAGCAGCTTAGGTCTCGGGACAGGCCCCAACAATGAGCAGTTCTTC. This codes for CASSLGLGTGPNNEQFF.

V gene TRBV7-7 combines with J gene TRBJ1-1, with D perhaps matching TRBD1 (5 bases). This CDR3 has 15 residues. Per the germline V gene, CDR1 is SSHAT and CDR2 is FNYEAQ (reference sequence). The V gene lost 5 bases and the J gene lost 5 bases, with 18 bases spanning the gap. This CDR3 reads CASSPYGQGMTEAFF. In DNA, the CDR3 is TGTGCCAGCAGCCCCTACGGCCAGGGTATGACTGAAGCTTTCTTT.

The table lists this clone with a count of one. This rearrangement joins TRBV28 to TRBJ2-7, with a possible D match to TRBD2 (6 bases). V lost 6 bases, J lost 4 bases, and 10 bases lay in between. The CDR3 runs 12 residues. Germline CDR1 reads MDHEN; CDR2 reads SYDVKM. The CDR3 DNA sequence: TGTGCCAGCAGCGGGACTCCATACGAGCAGTACTTC. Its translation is CASSGTPYEQYF. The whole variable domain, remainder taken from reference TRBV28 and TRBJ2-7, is DVKVTQSSRYLVKRTGEKVFLECVQDMDHENMFWYRQDPGLGLRLIYFSYDVKMKEKGDIPEGYSVSREKKERFSLILESASTNQTSMYLCASSGTPYEQYFGPGTRLTVT.

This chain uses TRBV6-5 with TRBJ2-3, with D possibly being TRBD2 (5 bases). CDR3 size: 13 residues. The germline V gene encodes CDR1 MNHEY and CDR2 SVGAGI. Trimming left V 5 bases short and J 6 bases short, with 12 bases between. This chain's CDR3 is CASSRGSGDTQYF. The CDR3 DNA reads TGTGCCAGCAGTCGGGGATCTGGCGATACGCAGTATTTT.

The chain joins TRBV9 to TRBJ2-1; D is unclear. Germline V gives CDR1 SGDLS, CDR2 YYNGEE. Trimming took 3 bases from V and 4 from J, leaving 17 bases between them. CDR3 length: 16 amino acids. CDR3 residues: CASSGGYRFQYNEQFF. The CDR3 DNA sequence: TGTGCCAGCAGCGGAGGATATAGATTCCAATACAATGAGCAGTTCTTC.

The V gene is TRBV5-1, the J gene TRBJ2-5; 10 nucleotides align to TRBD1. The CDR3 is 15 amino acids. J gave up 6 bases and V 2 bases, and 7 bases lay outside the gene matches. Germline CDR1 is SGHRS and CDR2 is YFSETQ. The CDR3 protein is CASSLGTGEGKTQYF. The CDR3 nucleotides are TGCGCCAGCAGCTTAGGGACAGGGGAAGGGAAGACCCAGTACTTC.

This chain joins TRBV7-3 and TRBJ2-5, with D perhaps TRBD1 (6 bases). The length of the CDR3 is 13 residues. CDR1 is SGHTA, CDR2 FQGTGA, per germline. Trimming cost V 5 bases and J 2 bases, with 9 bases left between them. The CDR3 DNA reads TGTGCCAGCAGCCCCGGACAGCAAGAGACCCAGTACTTC. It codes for CASSPGQQETQYF.

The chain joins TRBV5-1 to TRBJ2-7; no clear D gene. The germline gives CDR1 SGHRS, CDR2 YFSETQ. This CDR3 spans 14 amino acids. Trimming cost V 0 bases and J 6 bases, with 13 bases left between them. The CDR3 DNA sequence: TGCGCCAGCAGCTTGGTGGGCGCTACTGGCGAGCAGTACTTC. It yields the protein CASSLVGATGEQYF.

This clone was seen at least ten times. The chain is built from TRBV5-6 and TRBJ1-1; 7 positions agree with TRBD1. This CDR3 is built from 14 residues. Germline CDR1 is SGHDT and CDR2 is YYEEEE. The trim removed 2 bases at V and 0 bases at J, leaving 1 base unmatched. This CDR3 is CASSFTGVNTEAFF. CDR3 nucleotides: TGTGCCAGCAGCTTTACAGGGGTGAACACTGAAGCTTTCTTT. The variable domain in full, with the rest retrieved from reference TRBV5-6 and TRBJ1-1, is DAGVTQSPTHLIKTRGQQVTLRCSPKSGHDTVSWYQQALGQGPQFIFQYYEEEERQRGNFPDRFSGHQFPNYSSELNVNALLLGDSALYLCASSFTGVNTEAFFGQGTRLTVV.

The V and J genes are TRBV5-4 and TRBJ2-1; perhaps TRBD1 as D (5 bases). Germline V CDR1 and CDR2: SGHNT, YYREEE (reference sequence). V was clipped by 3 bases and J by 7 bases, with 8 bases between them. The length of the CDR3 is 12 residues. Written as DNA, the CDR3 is TGTGCCAGCAGCTCCCAGGGTAATGAGCAGTTCTTC. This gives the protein CASSSQGNEQFF.

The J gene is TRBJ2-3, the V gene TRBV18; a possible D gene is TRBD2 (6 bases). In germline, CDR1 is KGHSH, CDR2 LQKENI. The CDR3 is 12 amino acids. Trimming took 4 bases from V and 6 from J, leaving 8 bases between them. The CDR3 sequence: CASSLEGDTQYF. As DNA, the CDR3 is TGTGCCAGCTCACTGGAGGGGGATACGCAGTATTTT.